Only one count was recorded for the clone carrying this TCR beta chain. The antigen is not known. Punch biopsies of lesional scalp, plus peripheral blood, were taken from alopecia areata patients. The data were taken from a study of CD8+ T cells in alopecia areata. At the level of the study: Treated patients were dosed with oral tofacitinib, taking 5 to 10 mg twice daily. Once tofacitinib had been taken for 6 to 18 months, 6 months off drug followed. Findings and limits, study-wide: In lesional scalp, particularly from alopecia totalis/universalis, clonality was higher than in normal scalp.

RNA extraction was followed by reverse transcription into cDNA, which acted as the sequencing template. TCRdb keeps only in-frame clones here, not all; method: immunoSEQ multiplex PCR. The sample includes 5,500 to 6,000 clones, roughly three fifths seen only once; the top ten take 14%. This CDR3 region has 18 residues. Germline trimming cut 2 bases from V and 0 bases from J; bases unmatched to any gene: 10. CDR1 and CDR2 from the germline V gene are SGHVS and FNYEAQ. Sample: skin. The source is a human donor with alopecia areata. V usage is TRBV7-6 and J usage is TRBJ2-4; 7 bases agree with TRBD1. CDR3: CASSLRIPTGEAKNIQYF. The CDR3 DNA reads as TGTGCCAGCAGCTTAAGAATACCTACAGGGGAAGCCAAAAACATTCAGTACTTC.